Here is one T cell receptor (beta chain) with its context. Its antigen is unidentified. The data were obtained in a study of T cell responses to AZD1222 COVID-19 vaccine. Pooled in the analysis were second doses at about 4 or about 12 weeks. Whole-study results and caveats: Possibly, clonal diversity was underestimated; donors were largely white British and included more females. Epitopes outside B.1.351 and B.1.1.7 mutated regions reportedly drew nearly half of spike TCRs. Across the whole spike, CD4 TCRs peaked at regions 160-218 and 743-854.

From germline, CDR1 is GTSNPN and CDR2 SVGIG (reference sequence). J was trimmed by 4 bases and V by 0 bases; bases with no gene match: 12. The CDR3 length is 18 residues. The table came from immunoSEQ multiplex PCR; TCRdb's copy has only in-frame clones and leaves some out. This sample yields some 67,000 clones, of which about 80% are seen a single time; roughly 6% belongs to the top ten. The genes are TRBV30 and TRBJ2-3; 11 bases align to TRBD2. The sequencing here drew on peripheral blood, taken 28 days after the second AZD1222 dose. The clonotype originates from an adult who received the AZD1222 COVID-19 vaccine. The DNA of the CDR3 is TGTGCCTGGAGTGTAGGGTATCTAGCGGGGGGTCCCTCAGATACGCAGTATTTT. This codes for CAWSVGYLAGGPSDTQYF.